This T cell receptor beta chain was recorded in a study of blood T cells in healthy people across ages. Primed by a sample-barcoded 5' primer and a J-beta primer mix, a second PCR proceeded for about 6 to 11 cycles. MiXCR, applied by TCRdb to the 5' RACE reads, yields one record per CDR3 protein. Found here are around 800,000 distinct CDR3 sequences, under 30% of them singletons; the top ten hold over 2.5%. Study findings and constraints: Both naive CD4+ cell counts and diversity were greater in long-lived donors than in aged donors. Researchers judged that diversity estimates from one million T cells fell short of true values.

Regarding this clonotype: No antigen is known for it.

Looked up from germline, CDR1 is MNHEY and CDR2 is SMNVEV (reference sequence). The CDR3 loop spans 14 amino acids. V lost 6 bases to trimming and J lost 2 bases, with 14 bases between them. Total RNA, at least 6 micrograms per sample, was extracted from PBMCs. These data were also filed under a second study, of T cells of mothers and their children. That work states: The second PCR's M1S primer added sample barcodes and 2-4 random nucleotides.

The chain has TRBV27 and TRBJ2-7; unclear D gene. The TCR sequence derives from a boy between 10 and 17 years old in good health. Sequencing was performed on blood. This CDR3 is CASRGDALAYEQYF. CDR3 in DNA: TGTGCCAGCAGGGGTGATGCCTTGGCCTACGAGCAGTACTTC.